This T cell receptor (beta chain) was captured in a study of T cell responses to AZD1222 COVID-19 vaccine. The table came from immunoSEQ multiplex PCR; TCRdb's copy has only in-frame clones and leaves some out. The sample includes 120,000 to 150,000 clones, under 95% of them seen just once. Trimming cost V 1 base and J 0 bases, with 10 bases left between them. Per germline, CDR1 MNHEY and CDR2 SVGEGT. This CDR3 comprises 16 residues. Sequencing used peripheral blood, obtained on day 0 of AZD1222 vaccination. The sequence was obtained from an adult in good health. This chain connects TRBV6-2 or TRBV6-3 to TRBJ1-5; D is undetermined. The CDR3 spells CASSYLRVSSNQPQHF. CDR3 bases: TGTGCCAGCAGTTACTTACGGGTTTCTAGCAATCAGCCCCAGCATTTT.